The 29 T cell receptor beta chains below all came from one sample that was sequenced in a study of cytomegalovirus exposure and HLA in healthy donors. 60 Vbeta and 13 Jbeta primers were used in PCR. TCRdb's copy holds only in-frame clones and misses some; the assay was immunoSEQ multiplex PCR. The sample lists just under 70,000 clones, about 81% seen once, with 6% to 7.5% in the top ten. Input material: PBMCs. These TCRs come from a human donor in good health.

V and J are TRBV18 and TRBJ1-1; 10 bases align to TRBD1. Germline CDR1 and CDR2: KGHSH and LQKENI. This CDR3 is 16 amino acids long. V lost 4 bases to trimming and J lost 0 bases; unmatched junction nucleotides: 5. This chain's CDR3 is CASSLRQGALNTEAFF. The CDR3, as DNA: TGTGCCAGCTCACTAAGACAGGGGGCTTTGAACACTGAAGCTTTCTTT.

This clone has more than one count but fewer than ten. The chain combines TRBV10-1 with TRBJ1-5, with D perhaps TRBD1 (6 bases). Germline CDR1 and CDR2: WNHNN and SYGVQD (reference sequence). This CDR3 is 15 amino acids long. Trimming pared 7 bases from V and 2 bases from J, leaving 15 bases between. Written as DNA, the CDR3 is TGCGCCAGCAACCCGGCATCAGGGGGCAATCAGCCCCAGCATTTT. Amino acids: CASNPASGGNQPQHF.

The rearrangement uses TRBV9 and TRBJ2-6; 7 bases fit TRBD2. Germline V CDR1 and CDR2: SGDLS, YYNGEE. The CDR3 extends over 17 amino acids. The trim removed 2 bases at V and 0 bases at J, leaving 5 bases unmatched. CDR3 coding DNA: TGTGCCAGCAGCGTTGGGGGGGGAGACTCTGGGGCCAACGTCCTGACTTTC. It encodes CASSVGGGDSGANVLTF.

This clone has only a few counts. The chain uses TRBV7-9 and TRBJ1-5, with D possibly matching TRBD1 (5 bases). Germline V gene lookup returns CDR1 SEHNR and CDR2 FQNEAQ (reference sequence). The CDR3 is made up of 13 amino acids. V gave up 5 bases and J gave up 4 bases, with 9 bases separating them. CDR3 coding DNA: TGTGCCAGCAGCCAGGGAGGGAATCAGCCCCAGCATTTT. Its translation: CASSQGGNQPQHF. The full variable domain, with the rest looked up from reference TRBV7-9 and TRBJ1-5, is DTGVSQNPRHKITKRGQNVTFRCDPISEHNRLYWYRQTLGQGPEFLTYFQNEAQLEKSRLLSDRFSAERPKGSFSTLEIQRTEQGDSAMYLCASSQGGNQPQHFGDGTRLSIL.

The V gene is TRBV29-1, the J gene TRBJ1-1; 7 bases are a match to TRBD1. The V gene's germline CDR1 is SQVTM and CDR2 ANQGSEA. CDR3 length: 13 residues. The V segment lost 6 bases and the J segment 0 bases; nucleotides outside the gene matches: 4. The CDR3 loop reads CSVQGGMNTEAFF. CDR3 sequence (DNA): TGCAGCGTACAAGGGGGCATGAACACTGAAGCTTTCTTT.

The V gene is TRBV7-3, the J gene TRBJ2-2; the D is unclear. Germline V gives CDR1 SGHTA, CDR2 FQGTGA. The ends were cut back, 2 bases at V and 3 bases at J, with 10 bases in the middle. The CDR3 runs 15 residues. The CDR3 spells CASSLRDFDTGELFF. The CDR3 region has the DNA TGTGCCAGCAGCTTACGCGACTTTGACACCGGGGAGCTGTTTTTT.

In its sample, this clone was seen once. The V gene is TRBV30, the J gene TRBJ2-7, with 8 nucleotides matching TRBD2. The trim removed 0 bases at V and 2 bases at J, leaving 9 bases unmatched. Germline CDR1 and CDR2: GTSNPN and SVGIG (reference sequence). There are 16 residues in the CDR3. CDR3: CAWSVQAGASTYEQYF. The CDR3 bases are TGTGCCTGGAGTGTACAAGCGGGGGCCTCGACCTACGAGCAGTACTTC.

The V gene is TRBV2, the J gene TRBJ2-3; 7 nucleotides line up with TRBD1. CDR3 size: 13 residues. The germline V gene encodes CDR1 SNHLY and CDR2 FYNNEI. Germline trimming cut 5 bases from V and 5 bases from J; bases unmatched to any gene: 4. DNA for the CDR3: TGTGCCAGCAGTCGACAGGGAGAAGATACGCAGTATTTT. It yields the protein CASSRQGEDTQYF.

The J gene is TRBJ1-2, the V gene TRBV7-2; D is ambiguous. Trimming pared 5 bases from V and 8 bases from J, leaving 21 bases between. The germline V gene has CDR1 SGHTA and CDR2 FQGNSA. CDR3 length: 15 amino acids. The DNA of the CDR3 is TGTGCCAGCAGCCCAGCCACGGGGAATGAAGGGGGCTACACCTTC. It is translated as CASSPATGNEGGYTF.

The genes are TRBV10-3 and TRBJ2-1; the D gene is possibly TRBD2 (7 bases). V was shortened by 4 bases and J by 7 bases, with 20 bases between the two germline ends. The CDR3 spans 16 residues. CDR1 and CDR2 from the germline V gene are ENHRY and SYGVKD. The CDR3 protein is CAISGSYDGGLNEQFF. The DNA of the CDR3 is TGTGCCATCAGTGGGAGTTATGACGGGGGGCTTAATGAGCAGTTCTTC.

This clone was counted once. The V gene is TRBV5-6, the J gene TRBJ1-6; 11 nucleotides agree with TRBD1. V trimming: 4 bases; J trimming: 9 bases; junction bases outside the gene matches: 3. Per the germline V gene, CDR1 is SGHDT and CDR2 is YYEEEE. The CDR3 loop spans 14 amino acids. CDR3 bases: TGTGCCAGCAGCCGGGACAGGGGGATTTCACCCCTCCACTTT. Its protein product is CASSRDRGISPLHF.

The chain's CDR3 is CASSLQVLNTEAFF. Here the CDR3 DNA reads TGCGCCAGCAGCTTACAGGTACTGAACACTGAAGCTTTCTTT. This rearrangement joins TRBV5-1 to TRBJ1-1, with a weak D call TRBD1 (5 bases). There are 14 residues in the CDR3. The V gene's germline CDR1 is SGHRS and CDR2 YFSETQ. Trimming pared 2 bases from V and 0 bases from J, leaving 8 bases between.

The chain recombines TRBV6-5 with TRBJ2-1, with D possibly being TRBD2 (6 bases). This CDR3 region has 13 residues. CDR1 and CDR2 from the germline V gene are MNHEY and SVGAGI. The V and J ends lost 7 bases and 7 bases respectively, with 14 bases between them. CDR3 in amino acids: CASKITGGNEQFF. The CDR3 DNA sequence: TGTGCCAGCAAAATCACCGGGGGTAATGAGCAGTTCTTC.

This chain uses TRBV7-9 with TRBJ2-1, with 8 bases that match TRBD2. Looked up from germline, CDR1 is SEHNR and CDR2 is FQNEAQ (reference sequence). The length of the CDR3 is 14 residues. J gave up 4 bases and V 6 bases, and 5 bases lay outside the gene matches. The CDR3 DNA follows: TGTGCCAGCAGTCCGGGGGGGGAGTACAATGAGCAGTTCTTC. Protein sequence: CASSPGGEYNEQFF.

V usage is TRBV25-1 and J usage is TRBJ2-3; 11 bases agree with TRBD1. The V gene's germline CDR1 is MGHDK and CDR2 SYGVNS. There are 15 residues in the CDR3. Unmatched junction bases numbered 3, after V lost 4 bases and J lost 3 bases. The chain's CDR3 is CASSGRDRGTDTQYF. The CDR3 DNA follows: TGTGCCAGCAGTGGCCGGGACAGGGGGACAGATACGCAGTATTTT. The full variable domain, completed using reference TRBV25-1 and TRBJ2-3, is EADIYQTPRYLVIGTGKKITLECSQTMGHDKMYWYQQDPGMELHLIHYSYGVNSTEKGDLSSESTVSRIRTEHFPLTLESARPSHTSQYLCASSGRDRGTDTQYFGPGTRLTVL.

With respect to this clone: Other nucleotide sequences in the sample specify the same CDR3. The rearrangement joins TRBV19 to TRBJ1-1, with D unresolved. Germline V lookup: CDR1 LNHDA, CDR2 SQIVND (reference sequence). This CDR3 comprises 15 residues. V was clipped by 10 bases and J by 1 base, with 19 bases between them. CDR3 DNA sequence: TGTGCCACCTCCCGGGAGCCGATTACGAACACTGAAGCTTTCTTT. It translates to CATSREPITNTEAFF.

CDR3 region: CASSPGSGTEAFF. Written as DNA, the CDR3 is TGTGCCAGCAGCCCGGGGTCGGGAACTGAAGCTTTCTTT. This chain uses TRBV7-3 with TRBJ1-1; D remains ambiguous. CDR1 and CDR2 (germline): SGHTA, FQGTGA. The length of the CDR3 is 13 residues. Trimming cost V 5 bases and J 5 bases, with 12 bases left between them.

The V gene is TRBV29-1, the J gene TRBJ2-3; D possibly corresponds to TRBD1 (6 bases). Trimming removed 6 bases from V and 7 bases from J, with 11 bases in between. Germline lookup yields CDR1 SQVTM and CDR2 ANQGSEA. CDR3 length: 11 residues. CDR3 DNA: TGCAGCGTAGTAACAGGGTATACGCAGTATTTT. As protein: CSVVTGYTQYF.

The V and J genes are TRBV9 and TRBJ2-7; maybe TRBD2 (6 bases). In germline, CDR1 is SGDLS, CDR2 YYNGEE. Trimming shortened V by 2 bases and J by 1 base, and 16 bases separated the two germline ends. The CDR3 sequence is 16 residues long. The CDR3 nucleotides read TGTGCCAGCAGCGTCGACCCGGGACTGCCGTCCTACGAGCAGTACTTC. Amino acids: CASSVDPGLPSYEQYF.

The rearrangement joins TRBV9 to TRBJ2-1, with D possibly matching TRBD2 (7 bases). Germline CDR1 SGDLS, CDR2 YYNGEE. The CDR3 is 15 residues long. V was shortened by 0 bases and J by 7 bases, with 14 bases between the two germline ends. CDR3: CASSVEGGAWNEQFF. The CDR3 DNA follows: TGTGCCAGCAGCGTAGAGGGGGGGGCCTGGAATGAGCAGTTCTTC.

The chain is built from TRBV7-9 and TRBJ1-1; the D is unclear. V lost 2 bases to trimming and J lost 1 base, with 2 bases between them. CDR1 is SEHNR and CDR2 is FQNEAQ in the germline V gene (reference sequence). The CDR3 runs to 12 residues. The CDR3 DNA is TGTGCCAGCAGCTTACAGAACACTGAAGCTTTCTTT. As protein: CASSLQNTEAFF.

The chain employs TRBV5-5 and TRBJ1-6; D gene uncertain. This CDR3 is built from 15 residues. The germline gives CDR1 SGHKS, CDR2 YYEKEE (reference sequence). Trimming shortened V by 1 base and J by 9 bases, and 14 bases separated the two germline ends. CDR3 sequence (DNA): TGTGCCAGCAGCTTGACCCCCAGGATAAGTTCACCCCTCCACTTT. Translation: CASSLTPRISSPLHF.

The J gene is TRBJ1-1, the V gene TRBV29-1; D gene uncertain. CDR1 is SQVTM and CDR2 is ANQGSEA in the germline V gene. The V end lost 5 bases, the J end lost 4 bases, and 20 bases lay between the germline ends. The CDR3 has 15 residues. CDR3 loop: CSVLGVQASGTEAFF. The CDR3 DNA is TGCAGCGTTCTCGGGGTCCAGGCCTCGGGCACTGAAGCTTTCTTT.

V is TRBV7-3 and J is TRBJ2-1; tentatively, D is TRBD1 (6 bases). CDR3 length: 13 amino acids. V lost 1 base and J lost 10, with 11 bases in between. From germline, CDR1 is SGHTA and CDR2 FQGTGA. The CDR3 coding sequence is TGTGCCAGCAGCTTAAGCCCTGACAGGGAGCAGTTCTTC. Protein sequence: CASSLSPDREQFF.

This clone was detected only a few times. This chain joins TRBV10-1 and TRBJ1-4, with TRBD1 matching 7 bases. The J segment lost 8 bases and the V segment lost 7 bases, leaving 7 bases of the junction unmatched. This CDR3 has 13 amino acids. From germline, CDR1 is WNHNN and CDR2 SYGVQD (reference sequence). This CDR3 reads CASNPDRCEKLFF. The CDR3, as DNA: TGCGCCAGCAACCCGGACAGGTGCGAAAAACTGTTTTTT.

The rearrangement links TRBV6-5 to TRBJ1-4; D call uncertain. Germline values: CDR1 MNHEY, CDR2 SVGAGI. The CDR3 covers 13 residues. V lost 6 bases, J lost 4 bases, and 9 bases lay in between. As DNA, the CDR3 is TGTGCCAGCAGCTTACAGATTAATGAAAAACTGTTTTTT. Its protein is CASSLQINEKLFF.

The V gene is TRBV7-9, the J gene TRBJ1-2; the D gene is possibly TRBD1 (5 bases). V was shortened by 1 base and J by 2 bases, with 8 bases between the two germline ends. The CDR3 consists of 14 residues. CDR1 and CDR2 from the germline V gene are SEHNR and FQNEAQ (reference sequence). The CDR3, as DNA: TGTGCCAGCAGCTTAGGACAGAACAACTATGGCTACACCTTC. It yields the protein CASSLGQNNYGYTF. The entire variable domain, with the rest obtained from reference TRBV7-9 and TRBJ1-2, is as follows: DTGVSQNPRHKITKRGQNVTFRCDPISEHNRLYWYRQTLGQGPEFLTYFQNEAQLEKSRLLSDRFSAERPKGSFSTLEIQRTEQGDSAMYLCASSLGQNNYGYTFGSGTRLTVV.

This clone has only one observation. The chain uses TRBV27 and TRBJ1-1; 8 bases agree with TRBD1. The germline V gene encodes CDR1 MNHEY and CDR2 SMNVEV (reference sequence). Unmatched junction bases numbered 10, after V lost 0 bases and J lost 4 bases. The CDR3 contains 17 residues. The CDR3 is CASSLSFAGGLGTEAFF. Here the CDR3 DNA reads TGTGCCAGCAGTTTATCATTCGCAGGGGGCTTGGGCACTGAAGCTTTCTTT.

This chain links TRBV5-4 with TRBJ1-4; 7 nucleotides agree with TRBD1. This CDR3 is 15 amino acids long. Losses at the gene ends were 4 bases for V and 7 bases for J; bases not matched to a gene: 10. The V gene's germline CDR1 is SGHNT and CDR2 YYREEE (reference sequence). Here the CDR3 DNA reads TGTGCCAGCAGCGTACTGACAGGGAGAGGTGAAAAACTGTTTTTT. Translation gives CASSVLTGRGEKLFF.